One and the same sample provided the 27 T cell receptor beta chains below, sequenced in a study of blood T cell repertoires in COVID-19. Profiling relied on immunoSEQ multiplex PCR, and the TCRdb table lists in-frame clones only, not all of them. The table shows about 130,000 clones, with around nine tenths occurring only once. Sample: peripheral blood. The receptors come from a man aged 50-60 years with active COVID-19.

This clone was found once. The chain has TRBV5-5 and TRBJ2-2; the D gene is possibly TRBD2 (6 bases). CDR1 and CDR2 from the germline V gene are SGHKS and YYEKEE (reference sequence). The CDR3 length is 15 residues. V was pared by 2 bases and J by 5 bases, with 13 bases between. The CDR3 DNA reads TGTGCCAGCAGCTTAGAGGGACTTCAAACCGGGGAGCTGTTTTTT. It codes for CASSLEGLQTGELFF.

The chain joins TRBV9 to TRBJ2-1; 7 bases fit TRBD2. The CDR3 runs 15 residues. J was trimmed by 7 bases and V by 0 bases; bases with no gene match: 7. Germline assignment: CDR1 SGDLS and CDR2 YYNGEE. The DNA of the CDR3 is TGTGCCAGCAGCGTAGGGTGGGAGGGCCTTAATGAGCAGTTCTTC. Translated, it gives CASSVGWEGLNEQFF. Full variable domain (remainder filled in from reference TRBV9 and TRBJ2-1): DSGVTQTPKHLITATGQRVTLRCSPRSGDLSVYWYQQSLDQGLQFLIQYYNGEERAKGNILERFSAQQFPDLHSELNLSSLELGDSALYFCASSVGWEGLNEQFFGPGTRLTVL.

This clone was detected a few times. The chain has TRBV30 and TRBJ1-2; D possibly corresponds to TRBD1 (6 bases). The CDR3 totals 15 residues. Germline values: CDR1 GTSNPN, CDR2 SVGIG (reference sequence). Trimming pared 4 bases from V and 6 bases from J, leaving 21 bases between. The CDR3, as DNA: TGTGCCTGGACCCCGGGATATAACAGGGCAGATGGCTACACCTTC. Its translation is CAWTPGYNRADGYTF.

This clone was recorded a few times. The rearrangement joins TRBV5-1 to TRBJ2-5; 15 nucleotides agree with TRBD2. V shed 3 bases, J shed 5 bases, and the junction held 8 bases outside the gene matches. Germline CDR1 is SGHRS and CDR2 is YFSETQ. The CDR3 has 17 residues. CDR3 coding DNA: TGCGCCAGCAGCTGGACTAGCGGGGGGGCTAGGAAGGAGACCCAGTACTTC. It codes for CASSWTSGGARKETQYF.

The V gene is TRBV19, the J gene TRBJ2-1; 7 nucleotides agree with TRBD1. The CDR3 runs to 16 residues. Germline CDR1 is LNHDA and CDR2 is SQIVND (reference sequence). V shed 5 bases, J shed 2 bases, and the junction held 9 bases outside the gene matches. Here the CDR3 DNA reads TGTGCCAGTAGTCCGGCAGGGGGTCGGGCCTACAATGAGCAGTTCTTC. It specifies CASSPAGGRAYNEQFF.

The CDR3 nucleotides read TGTGCCATCAGTGATAGGGGCGGCCACAATGAGCAGTTCTTC. Translation: CAISDRGGHNEQFF. V usage is TRBV10-3 and J usage is TRBJ2-1; weak D call: TRBD1 (5 bases). Germline lookup yields CDR1 ENHRY and CDR2 SYGVKD. The germline V and J ends were trimmed by 3 bases and 5 bases, with 11 bases remaining between them. This CDR3 contains 14 residues.

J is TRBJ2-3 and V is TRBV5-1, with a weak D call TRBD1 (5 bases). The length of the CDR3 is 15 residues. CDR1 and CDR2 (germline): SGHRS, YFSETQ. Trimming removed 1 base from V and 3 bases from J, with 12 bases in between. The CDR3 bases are TGCGCCAGCAGCTTGACAGGCCCAGCGACAGATACGCAGTATTTT. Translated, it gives CASSLTGPATDTQYF.

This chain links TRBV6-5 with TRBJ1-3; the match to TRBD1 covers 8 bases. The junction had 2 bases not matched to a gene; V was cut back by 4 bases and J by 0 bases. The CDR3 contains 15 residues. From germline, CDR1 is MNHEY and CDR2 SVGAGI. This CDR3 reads CASSWDRSSGNTIYF. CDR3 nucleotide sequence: TGTGCCAGCAGTTGGGACAGGAGCTCTGGAAACACCATATATTTT.

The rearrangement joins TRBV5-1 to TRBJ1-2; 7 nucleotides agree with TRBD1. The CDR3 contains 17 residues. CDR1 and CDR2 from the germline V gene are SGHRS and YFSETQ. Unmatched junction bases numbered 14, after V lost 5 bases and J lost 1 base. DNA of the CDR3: TGCGCCAGCAGGCCCGGAGACAGGGAATTCCTTAACTATGGCTACACCTTC. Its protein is CASRPGDREFLNYGYTF.

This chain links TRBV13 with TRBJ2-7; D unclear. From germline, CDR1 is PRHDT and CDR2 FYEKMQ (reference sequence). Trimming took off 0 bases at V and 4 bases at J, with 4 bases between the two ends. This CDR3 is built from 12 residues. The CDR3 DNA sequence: TGTGCCAGCAGCTTAGGGTCGTACGAGCAGTACTTC. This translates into CASSLGSYEQYF.

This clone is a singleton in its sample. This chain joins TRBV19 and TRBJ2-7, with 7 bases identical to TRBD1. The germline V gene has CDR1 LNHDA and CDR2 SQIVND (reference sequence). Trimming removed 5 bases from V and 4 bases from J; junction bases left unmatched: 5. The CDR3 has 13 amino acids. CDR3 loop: CASSRTGGYEQYV. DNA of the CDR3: TGTGCCAGTAGTCGGACAGGCGGATACGAGCAGTACGTC.

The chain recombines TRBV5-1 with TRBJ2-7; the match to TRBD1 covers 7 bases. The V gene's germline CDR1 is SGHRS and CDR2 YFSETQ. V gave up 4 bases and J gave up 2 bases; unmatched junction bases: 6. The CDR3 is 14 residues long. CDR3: CASSAGQATYEQYF. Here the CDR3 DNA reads TGCGCCAGCAGCGCAGGACAGGCGACCTACGAGCAGTACTTC.

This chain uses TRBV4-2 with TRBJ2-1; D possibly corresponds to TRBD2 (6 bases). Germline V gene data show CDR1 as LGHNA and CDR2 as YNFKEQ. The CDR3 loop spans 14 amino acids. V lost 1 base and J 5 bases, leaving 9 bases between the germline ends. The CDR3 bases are TGTGCCAGCAGCCAAGCAATAGCGGACAATGAGCAGTTCTTC. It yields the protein CASSQAIADNEQFF.

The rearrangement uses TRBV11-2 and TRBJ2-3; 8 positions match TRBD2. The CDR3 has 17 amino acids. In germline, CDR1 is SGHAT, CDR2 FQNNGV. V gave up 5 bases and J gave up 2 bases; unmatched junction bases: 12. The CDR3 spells CASSAQLAEAPTDTQYF. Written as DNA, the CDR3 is TGTGCCAGCAGCGCCCAACTAGCGGAGGCCCCCACAGATACGCAGTATTTT.

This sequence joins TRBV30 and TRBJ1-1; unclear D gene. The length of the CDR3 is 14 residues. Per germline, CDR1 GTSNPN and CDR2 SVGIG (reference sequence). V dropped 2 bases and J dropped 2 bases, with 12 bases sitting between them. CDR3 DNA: TGTGCCTGGAGTATCTCCGACTTCAACACTGAAGCTTTCTTT. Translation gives CAWSISDFNTEAFF.

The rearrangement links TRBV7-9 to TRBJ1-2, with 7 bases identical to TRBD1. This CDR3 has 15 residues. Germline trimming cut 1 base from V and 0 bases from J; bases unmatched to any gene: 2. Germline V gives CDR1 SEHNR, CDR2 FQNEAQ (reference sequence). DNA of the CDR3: TGTGCCAGCAGCTTAGGGGACAGCGCTAACTATGGCTACACCTTC. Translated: CASSLGDSANYGYTF.

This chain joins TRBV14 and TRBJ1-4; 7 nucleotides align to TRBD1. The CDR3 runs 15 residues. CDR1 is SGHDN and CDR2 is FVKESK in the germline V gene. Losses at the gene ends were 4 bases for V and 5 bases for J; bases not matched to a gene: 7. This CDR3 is CASSLPGTVNEKLFF. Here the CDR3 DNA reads TGTGCCAGCAGCCTCCCCGGGACAGTGAATGAAAAACTGTTTTTT.

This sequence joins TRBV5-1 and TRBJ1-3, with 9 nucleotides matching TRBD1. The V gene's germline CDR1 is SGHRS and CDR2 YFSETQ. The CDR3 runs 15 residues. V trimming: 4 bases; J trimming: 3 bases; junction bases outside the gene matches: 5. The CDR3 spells CASSARTGDGNTIYF. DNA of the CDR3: TGCGCCAGCAGCGCCCGGACAGGGGATGGAAACACCATATATTTT.

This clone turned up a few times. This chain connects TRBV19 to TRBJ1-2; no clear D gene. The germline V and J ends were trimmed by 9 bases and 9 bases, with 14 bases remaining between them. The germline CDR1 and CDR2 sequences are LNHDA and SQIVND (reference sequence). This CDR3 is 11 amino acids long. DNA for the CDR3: TGTGCCAGCAGAACATCCCATCGCTACACCTTC. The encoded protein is CASRTSHRYTF.

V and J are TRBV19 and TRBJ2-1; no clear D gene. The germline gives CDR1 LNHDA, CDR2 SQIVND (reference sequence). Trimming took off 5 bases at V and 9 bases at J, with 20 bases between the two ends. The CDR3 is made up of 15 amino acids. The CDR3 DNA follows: TGTGCCAGTAGTCCCATGAGCAATCAAGTCATTGAGCAGTTCTTC. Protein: CASSPMSNQVIEQFF.

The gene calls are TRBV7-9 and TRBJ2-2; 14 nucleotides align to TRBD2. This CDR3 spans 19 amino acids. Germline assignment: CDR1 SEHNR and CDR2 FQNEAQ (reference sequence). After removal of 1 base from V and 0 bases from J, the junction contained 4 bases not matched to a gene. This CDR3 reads CASSLVGLAGVSNTGELFF. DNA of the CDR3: TGTGCCAGCAGCTTAGTGGGACTAGCGGGAGTTTCGAACACCGGGGAGCTGTTTTTT. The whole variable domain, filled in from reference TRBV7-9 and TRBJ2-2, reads DTGVSQNPRHKITKRGQNVTFRCDPISEHNRLYWYRQTLGQGPEFLTYFQNEAQLEKSRLLSDRFSAERPKGSFSTLEIQRTEQGDSAMYLCASSLVGLAGVSNTGELFFGEGSRLTVL.

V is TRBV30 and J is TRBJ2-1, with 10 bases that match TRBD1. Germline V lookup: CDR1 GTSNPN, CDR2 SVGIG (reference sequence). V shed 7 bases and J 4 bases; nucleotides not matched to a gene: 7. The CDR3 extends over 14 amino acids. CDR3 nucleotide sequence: TGTGCCTTGGAGACAGGGGGCATTTACAATGAGCAGTTCTTC. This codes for CALETGGIYNEQFF.

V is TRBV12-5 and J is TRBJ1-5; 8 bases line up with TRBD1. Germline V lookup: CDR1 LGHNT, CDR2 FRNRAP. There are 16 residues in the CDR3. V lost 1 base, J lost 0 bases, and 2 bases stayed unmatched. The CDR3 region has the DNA TGTGCTAGTGGTTTGGGGACAGGGTATAGCAATCAGCCCCAGCATTTT. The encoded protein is CASGLGTGYSNQPQHF. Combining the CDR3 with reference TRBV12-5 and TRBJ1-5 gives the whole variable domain DARVTQTPRHKVTEMGQEVTMRCQPILGHNTVFWYRQTMMQGLELLAYFRNRAPLDDSGMPKDRFSAEMPDATLATLKIQPSEPRDSAVYFCASGLGTGYSNQPQHFGDGTRLSIL.

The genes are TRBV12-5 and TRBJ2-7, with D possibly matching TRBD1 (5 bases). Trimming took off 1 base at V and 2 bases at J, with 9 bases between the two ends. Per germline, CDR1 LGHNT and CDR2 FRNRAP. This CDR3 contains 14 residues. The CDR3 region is CASGLGTLTYEQYF. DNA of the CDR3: TGTGCTAGTGGTTTGGGGACACTTACCTACGAGCAGTACTTC.

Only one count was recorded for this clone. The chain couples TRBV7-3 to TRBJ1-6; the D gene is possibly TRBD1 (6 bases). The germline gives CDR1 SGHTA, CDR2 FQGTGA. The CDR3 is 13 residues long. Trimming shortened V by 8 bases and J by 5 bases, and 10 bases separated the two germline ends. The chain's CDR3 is CASGRTDNSPLHF. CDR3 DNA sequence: TGTGCCAGCGGTAGGACAGATAATTCACCCCTCCACTTT.

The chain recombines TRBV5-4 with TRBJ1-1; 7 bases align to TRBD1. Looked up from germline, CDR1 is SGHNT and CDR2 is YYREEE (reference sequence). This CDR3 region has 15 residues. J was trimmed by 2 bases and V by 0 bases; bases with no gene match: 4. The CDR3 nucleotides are TGTGCCAGCAGCTTGGGGACAGGTTTTAACACTGAAGCTTTCTTT. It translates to CASSLGTGFNTEAFF.

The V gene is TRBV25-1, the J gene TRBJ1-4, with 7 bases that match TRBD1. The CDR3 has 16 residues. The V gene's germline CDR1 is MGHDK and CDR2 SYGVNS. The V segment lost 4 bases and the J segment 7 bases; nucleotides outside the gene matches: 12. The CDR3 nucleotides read TGTGCCAGCAGTGGATACCTCGGGACAGAGTTTGAAAAACTGTTTTTT. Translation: CASSGYLGTEFEKLFF.